The rows below give T cell receptor beta chains drawn from one sample of a study of cytomegalovirus exposure and HLA in healthy donors. Produced via immunoSEQ multiplex PCR; TCRdb's table is partial and in-frame only. The sample has roughly 120,000 clones, and its top ten clones hold about 2.2%. The sequenced material came from PBMCs. These receptors all stem from a man in his forties in good health and CMV-seronegative. CDR3s include the opening cysteine and the closing phenylalanine or tryptophan. Fields, in order: J gene, D gene, V gene, CDR3 DNA, CDR3 protein. The D gene is left open where the match is weak.

j_gene: TRBJ2-6
d_gene: TRBD2
v_gene: TRBV5-4
CDR3nt: TGTGCCACCTATTTACTAGCGGGAGGTGGGGCCAACGTCCTGACTTTC
CDR3aa: CATYLLAGGGANVLTF

j_gene: TRBJ2-1
d_gene: TRBD1
v_gene: TRBV5-8
CDR3nt: TGTGCCAGCAGCTTGGTGGGCGGGACAGGGGAGCCCTACAATGAGCAGTTCTTC
CDR3aa: CASSLVGGTGEPYNEQFF

j_gene: TRBJ2-7
d_gene: -
v_gene: TRBV27
CDR3nt: TGTGCCAGCAGATCTCCTGGGGACACTCCCTACGAGCAGTACTTC
CDR3aa: CASRSPGDTPYEQYF

j_gene: TRBJ2-7
d_gene: TRBD2
v_gene: TRBV30
CDR3nt: TGTGCCTGCCCTCGGACACGGGGAGGGTACCACGAGCAGTACTTC
CDR3aa: CACPRTRGGYHEQYF

j_gene: TRBJ2-3
d_gene: TRBD1
v_gene: TRBV27
CDR3nt: TGTGCCAGCAGTTTATTGGGACAGACCCTCTATACGCAGTATTTT
CDR3aa: CASSLLGQTLYTQYF

j_gene: TRBJ2-3
d_gene: -
v_gene: TRBV28
CDR3nt: TGTGCCAGCGCCTTTGTGTCAGGCACAGATACGCAGTATTTT
CDR3aa: CASAFVSGTDTQYF

j_gene: TRBJ1-5
d_gene: -
v_gene: TRBV18
CDR3nt: TGTGCCAGCTCACCACTACGGGATCAGCCCCAGCATTTT
CDR3aa: CASSPLRDQPQHF

j_gene: TRBJ2-7
d_gene: -
v_gene: TRBV27
CDR3nt: TGTGCCAGCAGCAGAATAGCGGAAAGCTCCTACGAGCAGTACTTC
CDR3aa: CASSRIAESSYEQYF

j_gene: TRBJ2-2
d_gene: -
v_gene: TRBV6-6
CDR3nt: TGTGCTGGAGGAGATAGCGGAAACACCGGGGAGCTGTTTTTT
CDR3aa: CAGGDSGNTGELFF

j_gene: TRBJ2-2
d_gene: TRBD1
v_gene: TRBV6-5
CDR3nt: TGTGCCAGCAGTTATGAGGGGACAGGGGGCAACGGGGAGCTGTTTTTT
CDR3aa: CASSYEGTGGNGELFF

j_gene: TRBJ2-2
d_gene: TRBD2
v_gene: TRBV5-4
CDR3nt: TGTGCCAGCAGCTCCTGGGGACTAGCGGGATTGAACGGGGAGCTGTTTTTT
CDR3aa: CASSSWGLAGLNGELFF

j_gene: TRBJ2-7
d_gene: -
v_gene: TRBV18
CDR3nt: TGTGCCAGCTCGATGTCCGGGACTCTGGACGAGCAGTACTTC
CDR3aa: CASSMSGTLDEQYF

j_gene: TRBJ2-2
d_gene: -
v_gene: TRBV7-9
CDR3nt: TGTGCCAGCAGCTTTAACTGGACCGGGGAGCTGTTTTTT
CDR3aa: CASSFNWTGELFF

j_gene: TRBJ2-7
d_gene: TRBD1
v_gene: TRBV7-9
CDR3nt: TGTGCCAGCAGCTCGACAGGGGTCTCCTACGAGCAGTACTTC
CDR3aa: CASSSTGVSYEQYF

j_gene: TRBJ2-1
d_gene: TRBD1
v_gene: TRBV29-1
CDR3nt: TGCAGCGCGGGACAGGGGAGTGGGAATGAGCAGTTCTTC
CDR3aa: CSAGQGSGNEQFF

j_gene: TRBJ2-5
d_gene: -
v_gene: TRBV7-2
CDR3nt: TGTGCCAGCAGTTTAGGTGAGATCCAAGAGACCCAGTACTTC
CDR3aa: CASSLGEIQETQYF

j_gene: TRBJ2-3
d_gene: TRBD2
v_gene: TRBV6-4
CDR3nt: TGTGCCAGCAGCTATTCAAGCGGGAGCGAGTCAGATACGCAGTATTTT
CDR3aa: CASSYSSGSESDTQYF

j_gene: TRBJ2-3
d_gene: -
v_gene: TRBV7-7
CDR3nt: TGTGCTAGCAGCTTAACCTACCCCGGGGATACGCAGTATTTT
CDR3aa: CASSLTYPGDTQYF

j_gene: TRBJ2-3
d_gene: TRBD2
v_gene: TRBV7-2
CDR3nt: TGTGCCAGCAGCTTAGCCCCTAATTTAGGACTAGCGGGGCGGGCAGATACGCAGTATTTT
CDR3aa: CASSLAPNLGLAGRADTQYF

j_gene: TRBJ2-5
d_gene: TRBD2
v_gene: TRBV7-6
CDR3nt: TGTGCCAGCAGCCAGATCTCGGGGGGTCAAGAGACCCAGTACTTC
CDR3aa: CASSQISGGQETQYF

j_gene: TRBJ2-7
d_gene: -
v_gene: TRBV4-1
CDR3nt: TGCGCCAGCAGCCTTTATGTTGGGCACGAGCAGTACTTC
CDR3aa: CASSLYVGHEQYF

j_gene: TRBJ2-7
d_gene: -
v_gene: TRBV6-5
CDR3nt: TGTGCCAGCAGTTTGACAGGTGGCTTGGGCTCCTACGAGCAGTACTTC
CDR3aa: CASSLTGGLGSYEQYF

j_gene: TRBJ1-5
d_gene: -
v_gene: TRBV19
CDR3nt: TGTGCCAGTAGTATAAGGAGGGTTAACAATCAGCCCCAGCATTTT
CDR3aa: CASSIRRVNNQPQHF

j_gene: TRBJ2-1
d_gene: TRBD2
v_gene: TRBV2
CDR3nt: TGTGCCAGCAGTGAAGGGAGGCCGGGAGGGCCTCAGTTCTTC
CDR3aa: CASSEGRPGGPQFF

j_gene: TRBJ2-6
d_gene: -
v_gene: TRBV7-6
CDR3nt: TGTGCCAGCAGCCCAGCTAGCTCTGGGGCCAACGTCCTGACTTTC
CDR3aa: CASSPASSGANVLTF

j_gene: TRBJ2-1
d_gene: -
v_gene: TRBV11-2
CDR3nt: TGTGCCAGCAGCCCGCGATCCACCTCGGATGAGCAGTTCTTC
CDR3aa: CASSPRSTSDEQFF

j_gene: TRBJ2-7
d_gene: TRBD2
v_gene: TRBV6-6
CDR3nt: TGTGCCAGCAGTTACTCTGGCGGGAGCAACTACGAGCAGTACTTC
CDR3aa: CASSYSGGSNYEQYF

j_gene: TRBJ2-2
d_gene: TRBD2
v_gene: TRBV7-2
CDR3nt: TGTGCCAGCACCGAATCTAGGACTAGCGCGAACACCGGGGAGCTGTTTTTT
CDR3aa: CASTESRTSANTGELFF

j_gene: TRBJ1-5
d_gene: TRBD1
v_gene: TRBV7-2
CDR3nt: TGTGCCAGCAGCGCCGACAGGGGCACTCAGCCCCAGCATTTT
CDR3aa: CASSADRGTQPQHF

j_gene: TRBJ2-1
d_gene: -
v_gene: TRBV7-6
CDR3nt: TGTGCCAGCAGCCGTGGACAGATTTACAATGAGCAGTTCTTC
CDR3aa: CASSRGQIYNEQFF

j_gene: TRBJ1-5
d_gene: TRBD1
v_gene: TRBV28
CDR3nt: TGTGCCAGCAGTCCGTCGGGACAGGGTGACAATCAGCCCCAGCATTTT
CDR3aa: CASSPSGQGDNQPQHF

j_gene: TRBJ2-5
d_gene: -
v_gene: TRBV11-3
CDR3nt: TGTGCCAGCAGCAGGAACGGGGTCGGGGAGACCCAGTACTTC
CDR3aa: CASSRNGVGETQYF

j_gene: TRBJ2-7
d_gene: -
v_gene: TRBV4-3
CDR3nt: TGCGCCAGCAGCCAAGTTATCTACCGGGACTGGAACGACGAGCAGTACTTC
CDR3aa: CASSQVIYRDWNDEQYF

j_gene: TRBJ2-7
d_gene: TRBD1
v_gene: TRBV6-5
CDR3nt: TGTGCCAGCAGCACGGGACAGAGCGAGCAGTACTTC
CDR3aa: CASSTGQSEQYF

j_gene: TRBJ2-7
d_gene: TRBD1
v_gene: TRBV6-1
CDR3nt: TGTGCCAGCAGGTTGACAGGGTCGGACGAGCAGTACTTC
CDR3aa: CASRLTGSDEQYF

j_gene: TRBJ2-7
d_gene: TRBD2
v_gene: TRBV29-1
CDR3nt: TGCAGCGTCGGGACTAGCGGGAGGGGGCCCTACGAGCAGTACTTC
CDR3aa: CSVGTSGRGPYEQYF

j_gene: TRBJ2-5
d_gene: -
v_gene: TRBV27
CDR3nt: TGTGCCAGCAGTTTAGGGCCTGACCAACAAGAGACCCAGTACTTC
CDR3aa: CASSLGPDQQETQYF

j_gene: TRBJ1-4
d_gene: -
v_gene: TRBV5-1
CDR3nt: TGCGCCAGCAGCTTGTCAGGGGCGGAGGAAAAACTGTTTTTT
CDR3aa: CASSLSGAEEKLFF

j_gene: TRBJ2-5
d_gene: TRBD1
v_gene: TRBV5-1
CDR3nt: TGCGCCAGCAGCAGGGGACAGGCACAAGAGACCCAGTACTTC
CDR3aa: CASSRGQAQETQYF

j_gene: TRBJ2-1
d_gene: TRBD2
v_gene: TRBV6-5
CDR3nt: TGTGCCAGCAGGCGAATAGGGACTAGCCCCCATGAGCAGTTCTTC
CDR3aa: CASRRIGTSPHEQFF

j_gene: TRBJ1-4
d_gene: TRBD1
v_gene: TRBV4-2
CDR3nt: TGTGCCAGCAGCCAAGCCGAGGGACAGGGGAATGAAAAACTGTTTTTT
CDR3aa: CASSQAEGQGNEKLFF

j_gene: TRBJ2-2
d_gene: -
v_gene: TRBV18
CDR3nt: TGTGCCAGCTCACCTCTGTTGGAGGGCAGCACCGGGGAGCTGTTTTTT
CDR3aa: CASSPLLEGSTGELFF

j_gene: TRBJ1-3
d_gene: -
v_gene: TRBV2
CDR3nt: TGTGCCAGCAGTTACACCGGGACACTCATATATTTT
CDR3aa: CASSYTGTLIYF

j_gene: TRBJ2-1
d_gene: -
v_gene: TRBV10-3
CDR3nt: TGTGCCATCAGTGAGTCAGCCGGGAGCTCCTACAATGAGCAGTTCTTC
CDR3aa: CAISESAGSSYNEQFF

j_gene: TRBJ2-1
d_gene: -
v_gene: TRBV5-6
CDR3nt: TGTGCCAGCAGCAGCGGTGATAGCGGTTTCTACAATGAGCAGTTCTTC
CDR3aa: CASSSGDSGFYNEQFF

j_gene: TRBJ2-3
d_gene: -
v_gene: TRBV1
CDR3nt: TGCACCAGCAGCCAAGTCCCCCCTAGCGGGAGTAGCACAGATACGCAGTATTTT
CDR3aa: CTSSQVPPSGSSTDTQYF

j_gene: TRBJ1-2
d_gene: TRBD1
v_gene: TRBV28
CDR3nt: TGTGCCAGCAGTGCTACAGGGGGATCCTATGGCTACACCTTC
CDR3aa: CASSATGGSYGYTF

j_gene: TRBJ2-1
d_gene: TRBD2
v_gene: TRBV5-1
CDR3nt: TGCGCCAGCAGCCCGAGCGGGAGCTCGTACAATGAGCAGTTCTTC
CDR3aa: CASSPSGSSYNEQFF

j_gene: TRBJ2-1
d_gene: -
v_gene: TRBV7-9
CDR3nt: TGTGCCAGCAGCACGCGGCTTTACAATGAGCAGTTCTTC
CDR3aa: CASSTRLYNEQFF

j_gene: TRBJ2-7
d_gene: TRBD1
v_gene: TRBV5-6
CDR3nt: TGTGCCAGCAGCGTAGGGGACAGAACTTACGAGCAGTACTTC
CDR3aa: CASSVGDRTYEQYF

j_gene: TRBJ2-1
d_gene: TRBD2
v_gene: TRBV10-3
CDR3nt: TGTGCCATTAGTGAGGCCCTAGCGGACCTGGGGGAGCAGTTCTTC
CDR3aa: CAISEALADLGEQFF

j_gene: TRBJ2-5
d_gene: TRBD1
v_gene: TRBV5-1
CDR3nt: TGCGCCAGCAGCCCTACAGGGGGAGTCCGGGAGACCCAGTACTTC
CDR3aa: CASSPTGGVRETQYF

j_gene: TRBJ1-5
d_gene: -
v_gene: TRBV30
CDR3nt: TGTGCCTGGAGTCGACGGGAGAATCAGCCCCAGCATTTT
CDR3aa: CAWSRRENQPQHF

j_gene: TRBJ2-7
d_gene: TRBD2
v_gene: TRBV28
CDR3nt: TGTGCCAGCAGATATAGCGGGAGGGCCCTCTACGAGCAGTACTTC
CDR3aa: CASRYSGRALYEQYF

j_gene: TRBJ1-5
d_gene: -
v_gene: TRBV7-2
CDR3nt: TGTGCCAGCAGCTTAGCCGGGAGGCCCCAGCATTTT
CDR3aa: CASSLAGRPQHF

j_gene: TRBJ1-2
d_gene: TRBD1
v_gene: TRBV25-1
CDR3nt: TGTGCCAGCAGTGCCACAGGGGTCTATGGCTACACCTTC
CDR3aa: CASSATGVYGYTF

j_gene: TRBJ1-5
d_gene: TRBD1
v_gene: TRBV2
CDR3nt: TGTGCCAGCAGCGGGACAGGGGGTCAGCCCCAGCATTTT
CDR3aa: CASSGTGGQPQHF

j_gene: TRBJ2-7
d_gene: TRBD2
v_gene: TRBV4-1
CDR3nt: TGCGCCAGCAGCCAAGAGTCGGCTAGCGGGACGTACGAGCAGTACTTC
CDR3aa: CASSQESASGTYEQYF